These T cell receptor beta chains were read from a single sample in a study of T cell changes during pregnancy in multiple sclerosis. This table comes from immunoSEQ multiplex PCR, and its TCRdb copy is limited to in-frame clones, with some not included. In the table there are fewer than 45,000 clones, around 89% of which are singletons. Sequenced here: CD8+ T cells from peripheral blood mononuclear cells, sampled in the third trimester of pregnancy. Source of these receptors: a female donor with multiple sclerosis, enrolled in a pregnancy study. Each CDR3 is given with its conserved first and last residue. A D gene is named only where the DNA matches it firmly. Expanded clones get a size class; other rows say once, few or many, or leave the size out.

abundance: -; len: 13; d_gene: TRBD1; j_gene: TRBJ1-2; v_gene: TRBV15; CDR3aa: CATRGQGAVGYTF; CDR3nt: TGTGCCACCAGGGGACAGGGGGCTGTTGGCTACACCTTC
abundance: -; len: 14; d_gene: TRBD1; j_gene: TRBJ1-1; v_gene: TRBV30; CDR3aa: CAWSLQGWDTEAFF; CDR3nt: TGTGCCTGGAGTTTACAGGGGTGGGACACTGAAGCTTTCTTT
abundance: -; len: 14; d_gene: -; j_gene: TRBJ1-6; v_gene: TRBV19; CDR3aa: CASSIRDYNSPLHF; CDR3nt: TGTGCCAGTAGTATCAGGGACTATAATTCACCCCTCCACTTT
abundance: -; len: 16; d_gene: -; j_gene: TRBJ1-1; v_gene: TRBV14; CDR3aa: CASSSLSGAGGTEAFF; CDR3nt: TGTGCCAGCAGCTCACTATCAGGGGCGGGTGGCACTGAAGCTTTCTTT
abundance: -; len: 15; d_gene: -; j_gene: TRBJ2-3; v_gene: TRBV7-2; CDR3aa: CASSGTGRKTDTQYF; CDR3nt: TGTGCCAGCAGCGGAACAGGGCGTAAAACAGATACGCAGTATTTT
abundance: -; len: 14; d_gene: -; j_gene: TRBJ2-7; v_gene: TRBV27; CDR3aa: CASSPSTTSYEQYF; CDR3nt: TGTGCCAGCAGCCCCTCGACAACCTCCTACGAGCAGTACTTC
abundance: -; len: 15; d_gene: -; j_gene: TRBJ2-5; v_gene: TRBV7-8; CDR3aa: CASSSRGDSQETQYF; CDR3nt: TGTGCCAGCAGCTCCCGAGGGGACTCCCAAGAGACCCAGTACTTC
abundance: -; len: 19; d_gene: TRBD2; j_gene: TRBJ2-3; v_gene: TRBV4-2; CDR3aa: CASSQDFERGWDSTDTQYF; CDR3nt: TGTGCCAGCAGCCAAGATTTCGAGCGGGGTTGGGATAGCACAGATACGCAGTATTTT
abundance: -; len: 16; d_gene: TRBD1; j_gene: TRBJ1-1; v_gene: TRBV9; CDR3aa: CASSVSPDRVGTEAFF; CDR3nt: TGTGCCAGCAGCGTTTCCCCTGACAGGGTCGGGACTGAAGCTTTCTTT
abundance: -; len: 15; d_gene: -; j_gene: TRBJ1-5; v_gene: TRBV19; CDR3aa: CASTLGGHNNQPQHF; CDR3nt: TGTGCCAGTACTCTAGGGGGACACAACAATCAGCCCCAGCATTTT
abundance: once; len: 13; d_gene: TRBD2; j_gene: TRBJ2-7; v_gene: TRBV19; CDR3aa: CASQGTSGYEQYF; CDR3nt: TGTGCCAGTCAAGGGACTAGCGGCTACGAGCAGTACTTC
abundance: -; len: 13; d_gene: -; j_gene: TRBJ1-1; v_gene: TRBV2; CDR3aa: CASSADRSTEAFF; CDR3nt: TGTGCCAGCAGTGCTGACAGGAGCACTGAAGCTTTCTTT
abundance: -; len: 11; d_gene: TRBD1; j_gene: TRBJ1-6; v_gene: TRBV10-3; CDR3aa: CAISEGQGVHF; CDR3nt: TGTGCCATCAGTGAGGGACAGGGGGTCCACTTT
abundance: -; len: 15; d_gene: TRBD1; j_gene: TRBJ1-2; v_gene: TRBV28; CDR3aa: CASSPDRGLFYGYTF; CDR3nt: TGTGCCAGCAGCCCCGACAGGGGGCTGTTCTATGGCTACACCTTC
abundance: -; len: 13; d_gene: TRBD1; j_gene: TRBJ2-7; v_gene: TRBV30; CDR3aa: CAWSLGTGGEQYF; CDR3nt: TGTGCCTGGAGTTTAGGGACAGGGGGCGAGCAGTACTTC
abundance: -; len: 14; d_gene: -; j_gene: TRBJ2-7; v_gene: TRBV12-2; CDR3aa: CASRLATAHYEQYF; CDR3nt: TGTGCAAGTCGCTTAGCCACAGCACACTACGAGCAGTACTTC
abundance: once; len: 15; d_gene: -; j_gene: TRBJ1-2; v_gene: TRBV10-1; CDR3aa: CASKFAASGPYGYTF; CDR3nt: TGCGCCAGCAAATTCGCAGCGTCGGGTCCCTATGGCTACACCTTC
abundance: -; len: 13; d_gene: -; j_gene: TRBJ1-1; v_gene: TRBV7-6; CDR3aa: CASSADSNTEAFF; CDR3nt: TGTGCCAGCAGCGCAGACAGCAACACTGAAGCTTTCTTT
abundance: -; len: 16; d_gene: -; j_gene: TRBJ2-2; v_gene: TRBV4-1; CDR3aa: CASSQDGSGYDGELFF; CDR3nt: TGCGCCAGCAGCCAAGATGGCTCCGGGTATGACGGGGAGCTGTTTTTT
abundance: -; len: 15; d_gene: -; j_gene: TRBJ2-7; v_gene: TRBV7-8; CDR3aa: CASSLVRGWSYEQYF; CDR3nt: TGTGCCAGCAGCTTAGTCCGCGGTTGGTCCTACGAGCAGTACTTC
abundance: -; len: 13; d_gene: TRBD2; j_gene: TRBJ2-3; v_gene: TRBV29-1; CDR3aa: CSALAGGADTQYF; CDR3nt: TGCAGCGCCCTAGCGGGGGGGGCAGATACGCAGTATTTT